This TCR beta chain was profiled in a study of blood T cell repertoires in COVID-19. Across the study: Acute and convalescent COVID-19 samples came from the United States, Italy and Spain. PBMCs, B-cell-depleted T cells, or T cells provided the cDNA or gDNA that made up the material.

From germline, CDR1 is SGHDT and CDR2 YYEEEE. Trimming cost V 3 bases and J 4 bases, with 16 bases left between them. The CDR3 covers 15 residues. Using immunoSEQ multiplex PCR, the repertoire was profiled, and TCRdb retains in-frame clones only, with some absent. The table lists roughly 200,000 clones, roughly 84% of them singletons. Sequenced sample: PBMCs or T cells enriched from blood (not recorded which). This receptor was taken from a man younger than 45 in a cohort exposed to, infected with or recovered from COVID-19 (not recorded which). This chain connects TRBV5-6 to TRBJ1-2, with D hard to call. CDR3 DNA sequence: TGTGCCAGCAGCTCCACCTTGGCTGATGGCTATGGCTACACCTTC. This encodes CASSSTLADGYGYTF.